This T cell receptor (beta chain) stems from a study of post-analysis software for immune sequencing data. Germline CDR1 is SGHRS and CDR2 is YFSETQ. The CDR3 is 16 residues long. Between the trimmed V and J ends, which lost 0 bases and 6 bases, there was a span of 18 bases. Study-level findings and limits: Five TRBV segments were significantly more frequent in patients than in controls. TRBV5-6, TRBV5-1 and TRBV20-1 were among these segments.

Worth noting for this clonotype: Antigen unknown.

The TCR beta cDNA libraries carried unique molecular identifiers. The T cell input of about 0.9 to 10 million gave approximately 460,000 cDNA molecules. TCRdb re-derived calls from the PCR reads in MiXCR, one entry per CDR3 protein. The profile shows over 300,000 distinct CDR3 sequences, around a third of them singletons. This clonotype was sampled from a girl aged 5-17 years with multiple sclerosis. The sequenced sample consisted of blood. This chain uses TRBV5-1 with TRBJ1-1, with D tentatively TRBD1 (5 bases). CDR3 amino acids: CASSLDPPNAGAEAFF. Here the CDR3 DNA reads TGCGCCAGCAGCTTGGATCCCCCTAATGCGGGGGCTGAAGCTTTCTTT. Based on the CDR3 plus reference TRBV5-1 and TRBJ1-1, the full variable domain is KAGVTQTPRYLIKTRGQQVTLSCSPISGHRSVSWYQQTPGQGLQFLFEYFSETQRNKGNFPGRFSGRQFSNSRSEMNVSTLELGDSALYLCASSLDPPNAGAEAFFGQGTRLTVV.